The entry that follows covers one TCR beta chain sequence. No cognate antigen has been identified for it. No base quality values were provided; no much bigger clone lies one nucleotide off. The immunoSEQ Assay, which uses bias-controlled multiplex PCR amplification of genomic DNA, was used to profile TCRbeta CDR3 regions. The paper's processing steps were these. The absolute abundance of each unique TCRbeta CDR3 region was quantified after sequences were collapsed and filtered. Differential abundance was assessed using a binomial (Fisher-equivalent) model and a beta-binomial model in which time-dependent variance fitted from healthy donors was added. Clones with fewer than 5 combined templates were removed, and differential abundance was called for clones with a Benjamini-Hochberg FDR below 0.01. The form v = (b*log(k)+a)^2 was used to model beta-binomial variance as a function of total template count across the two samples. In TCRdb, the immuneACCESS table is reduced to in-frame sequences with V and J assigned. These tables do not hold every clone; where another copy was compared, an unresolved V gene accounts for under half, and the others remain unexplained. D and trimming were read from the DNA, whereas the V and J calls and clone size are those reported in that table. This sample is represented by around 100,000 clones; roughly 89% of them were singletons. Jointly, the top ten make up less than 20% of the sample.

From the cysteine through the phenylalanine, the CDR3 covers 13 amino acids. Of all the DNA, just the CDR3 is kept, 39 bases in frame from base 1. Sequences ENHRY (CDR1) and SYGVKD (CDR2) are obtained from the germline V gene. Trimming removed 7 bases from V and 1 base from J, leaving 10 bases between the germline ends. The data are from a study of identifying expanded T cells in peripheral blood (dated by TCRdb to between 2018 and 2021). At the level of the whole study: Technical replicates were generated by sequencing separate aliquots of the same genomic DNA pool, and four replicates were compared pairwise.

General conclusions and limits of the study: Around 1.3 differentially abundant clones were flagged by the binomial model between technical replicates, whereas about 15 and 18 were flagged over approximately two weeks and four weeks, respectively. The authors expected biological variance in healthy repertoires might increase further over much longer intervals such as months to years. Across all healthy-donor time intervals, the beta-binomial model significantly cut both the number of clones called differentially abundant and the false-positive rate. Variance in clone template counts between roughly two-week samples significantly increased with total template count across all healthy donors.

During the collection period, no immune events, such as infections, were documented for the healthy donors. To calibrate time-dependent variance in a beta-binomial model of T-cell clone differential abundance, blood repertoires from healthy donors were used as a training cohort. There were roughly 10 healthy donors in the training cohort, of whom 3 were female and 7 were male. The donors were between roughly 29 and 65 years old, with an average age of roughly 43 years. Whole blood from each healthy donor was obtained from a commercial supplier and was collected at three time points 2 to 3 weeks apart. For immunosequencing, genomic DNA was extracted from unsorted whole blood.

The TCR was taken from a person aged 18 to 70 in good health. Sequenced sample: blood. In this chain, TRBV10-3 is recombined with TRBJ2-5, and TRBD2 may be the D gene, going by 6 matching bases. The DNA reads TGTGCCATCACCACGGGACTCCAAGAGACCCAGTACTTC. Translated, it reads CAITTGLQETQYF.